This is a list of T cell receptor beta chains from one sample in a study of spatial heterogeneity in lung cancer. TCRdb independently ran MiXCR on the 5' RACE reads; one entry per CDR3 protein. The sample lists 25,000 or so distinct CDR3 sequences, about 4.3% occurring once. Sequencing used PBMCs, obtained at surgery. The receptor source for this set is a male donor with early-stage non-small cell lung cancer. The CDR3 runs from the conserved cysteine through the conserved F or W. The D gene is left open where the match is weak. Rows may omit the clone size; those that give it use once, few, many or a size class.

V	J	D	size	DNA	CDR3
TRBV24-1	TRBJ1-2	-	many	TGTGCCACCAGGGACAGCACCTATGGCTACACCTTC	CATRDSTYGYTF
TRBV27	TRBJ2-7	TRBD1	many	TGTGCCAGCAGTTTCGGGGGGACAGGGATCTACGAGCAGTACTTC	CASSFGGTGIYEQYF
TRBV21-1	TRBJ2-3	-	medium-sized	TGTGCCAGCAGCAAAGATCTCCGTCGAGATACGCAGTATTTT	CASSKDLRRDTQYF
TRBV5-1	TRBJ2-2	TRBD1	many	TGCGCCAGCAGCTCCTTGACAGGGGTAAACACCGGGGAGCTGTTTTTT	CASSSLTGVNTGELFF
TRBV10-3	TRBJ1-5	TRBD1	-	TGTGCCACGGGACAGCCCAATCAGCCCCAGCATTTT	CATGQPNQPQHF
TRBV28	TRBJ2-3	-	many	TGTGCCAGCAGTTTATCCCACCAAGATACGCAGTATTTT	CASSLSHQDTQYF
TRBV6-5	TRBJ2-7	TRBD1	many	TGTGCCAGCAGTTACTCGGGACAGGGGGCTTACGAGCAGTACTTC	CASSYSGQGAYEQYF
TRBV5-1	TRBJ2-3	-	many	TGCGCCAGCAGCCTTGGACAGACAGATACGCAGTATTTT	CASSLGQTDTQYF
TRBV14	TRBJ2-7	-	many	TGTGCCAGCAGCCAAGATCGGGGCAGGATCCCCTACGAGCAGTACTTC	CASSQDRGRIPYEQYF
TRBV5-1	TRBJ2-5	-	-	TGCGCCAGCAGCTTTGGGACGACAGACCAAGAGACCCAGTACTTC	CASSFGTTDQETQYF